This TCR beta chain was sequenced for a study of shared clonotypes between healthy human individuals. On the study more broadly: Aged between 18 and 49, the donors were a couple of women and three men.

Using immunoSEQ multiplex PCR, the repertoire was profiled, and TCRdb retains in-frame clones only, with some absent. The sample lists under 1 million clones, about 96% occurring once. Terminally differentiated effector memory CD45RA+ cells were excluded by CCR7 positive selection of CD45RO-negative cells. This receptor was taken from a man aged 30 to 39 in good health. Sequenced: naive CD8+ T cells sorted from blood.

In DNA form, the CDR3 reads TGTGCCATCACGGCCCTCCCCTACGAGCAGTACTTC. Translated, it gives CAITALPYEQYF. The chain uses TRBV2 and TRBJ2-7; D is unresolved. Germline loops: CDR1 SNHLY, CDR2 FYNNEI. CDR3 length: 12 amino acids. The V end was cut by 10 bases, the J end by 2 bases, with 12 bases between.